The entry that follows covers one TCR beta chain sequence. The antigen remains unidentified. The record originates from a study of blood T cells in healthy people across ages. Study-wide points: With donor CMV status unknown, expanded clonotype changes were possibly confounded.

The length of the CDR3 is 17 residues. The germline CDR1 and CDR2 sequences are SGHRS and YFSETQ. A minimum of 6 micrograms of total RNA was extracted per sample. Alongside a J-beta primer mix, a sample-barcoded 5' primer served in a second PCR lasting roughly 6 to 12 cycles. MiXCR, applied by TCRdb to the 5' RACE reads, yields one record per CDR3 protein. In the table there are hundreds of thousands of distinct CDR3 sequences, roughly 32% of which are singletons. The material sequenced was blood. The source of this sequence is a woman older than 75 in good health. This chain joins TRBV5-1 and TRBJ2-1, with TRBD2 matching over 7 bases. The assigned J gene may be wrong: the sequence end matches TRBJ2-7 better. The CDR3 sequence: CASSPRRAGVVDNEQYF. CDR3 nucleotides: TGCGCCAGCAGCCCGCGCCGGGCGGGAGTGGTAGACAATGAGCAGTACTTC.